The source of this T cell receptor (beta chain) is a study of early T cells in non-severe SARS-CoV-2 infection. Across the study: The study sequenced bulk RNA from unsorted whole blood, with chains unpaired.

Unique molecular identifiers tagged individual cDNA molecules. TCRdb reprocessed the 5' RACE reads with MiXCR, giving one entry per CDR3 protein. The sample records under 90,000 distinct CDR3 sequences, around 14% being singletons. Points on this clonotype: Antigen unknown.

Overall study results and limits: There was a bias toward anti-spike CD8 responses in VDJdb matching, which missed private and CD4 specificities.

CDR3 length equals 16 residues. Germline values: CDR1 SGHTA, CDR2 FQGNSA. V trimming: 4 bases; J trimming: 4 bases; junction bases outside the gene matches: 6. Material: whole blood. This sequence joins TRBV7-2 and TRBJ2-1; 11 bases map to TRBD2. The TCR was taken from an adult who was a healthcare worker with PCR-confirmed SARS-CoV-2 infection or an uninfected control (not recorded which). This CDR3 is CASSSLLAGAYNEQFF. Here the CDR3 DNA reads TGTGCCAGCAGCTCCTTACTAGCGGGGGCTTACAATGAGCAGTTCTTC.